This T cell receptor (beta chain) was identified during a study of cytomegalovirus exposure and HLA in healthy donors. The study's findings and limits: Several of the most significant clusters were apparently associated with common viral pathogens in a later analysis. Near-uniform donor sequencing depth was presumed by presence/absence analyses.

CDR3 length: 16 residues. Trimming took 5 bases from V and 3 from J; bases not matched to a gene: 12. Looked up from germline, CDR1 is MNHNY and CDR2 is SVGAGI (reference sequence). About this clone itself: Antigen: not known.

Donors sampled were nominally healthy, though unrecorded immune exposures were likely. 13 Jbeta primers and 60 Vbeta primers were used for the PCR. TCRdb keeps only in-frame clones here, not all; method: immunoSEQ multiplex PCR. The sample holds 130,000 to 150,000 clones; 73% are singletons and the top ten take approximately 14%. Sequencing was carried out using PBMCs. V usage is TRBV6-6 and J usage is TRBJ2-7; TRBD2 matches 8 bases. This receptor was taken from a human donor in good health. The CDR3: CASSSTSAGAHYEQYF. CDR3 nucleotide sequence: TGTGCCAGCAGTAGCACTTCAGCGGGGGCACACTACGAGCAGTACTTC.